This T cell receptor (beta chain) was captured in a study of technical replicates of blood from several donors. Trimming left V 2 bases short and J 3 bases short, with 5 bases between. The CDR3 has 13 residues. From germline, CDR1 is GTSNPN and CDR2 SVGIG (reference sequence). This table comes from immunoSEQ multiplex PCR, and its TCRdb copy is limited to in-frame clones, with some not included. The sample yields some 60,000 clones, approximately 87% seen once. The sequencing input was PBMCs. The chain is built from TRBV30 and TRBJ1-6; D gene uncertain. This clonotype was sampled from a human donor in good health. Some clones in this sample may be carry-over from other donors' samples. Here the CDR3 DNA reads TGTGCCTGGAGTCTCCTCTATAATTCACCCCTCCACTTT. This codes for CAWSLLYNSPLHF.